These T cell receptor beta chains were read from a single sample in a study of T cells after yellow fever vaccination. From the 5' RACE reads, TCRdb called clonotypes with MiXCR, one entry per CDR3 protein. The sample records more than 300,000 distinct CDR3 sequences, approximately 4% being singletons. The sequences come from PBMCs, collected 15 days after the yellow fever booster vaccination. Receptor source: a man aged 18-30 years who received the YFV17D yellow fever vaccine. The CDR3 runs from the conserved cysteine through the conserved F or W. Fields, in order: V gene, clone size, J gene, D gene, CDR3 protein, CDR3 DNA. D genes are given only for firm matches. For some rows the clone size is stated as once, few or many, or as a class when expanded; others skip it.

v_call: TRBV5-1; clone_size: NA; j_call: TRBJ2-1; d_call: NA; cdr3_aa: CASSQGRVGNEQFF; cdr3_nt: TGCGCCAGCAGCCAGGGGAGGGTGGGCAATGAGCAGTTCTTC
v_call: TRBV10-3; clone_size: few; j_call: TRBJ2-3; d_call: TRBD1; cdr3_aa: CAISGTGGNTDTQYF; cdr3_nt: TGTGCCATCAGCGGGACAGGGGGCAACACAGATACGCAGTATTTT
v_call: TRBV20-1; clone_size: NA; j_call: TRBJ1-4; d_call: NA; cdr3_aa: CSARSQRGLREKLFF; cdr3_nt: TGCAGTGCTAGAAGTCAAAGGGGCCTCCGCGAAAAACTGTTTTTT
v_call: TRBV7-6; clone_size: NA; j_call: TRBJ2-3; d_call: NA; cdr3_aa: CASSLDVRGEDTQYF; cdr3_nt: TGTGCCAGCAGCTTAGACGTTAGGGGGGAGGATACGCAGTATTTT
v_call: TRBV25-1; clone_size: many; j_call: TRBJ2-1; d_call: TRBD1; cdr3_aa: CASSERRTGEQFF; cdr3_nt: TGTGCCAGCAGTGAAAGACGGACAGGCGAGCAGTTCTTC
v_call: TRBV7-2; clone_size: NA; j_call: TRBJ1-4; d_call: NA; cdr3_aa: CASSLRKAANEKLFF; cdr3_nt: TGTGCCAGCAGCTTAAGAAAAGCGGCTAATGAAAAACTGTTTTTT
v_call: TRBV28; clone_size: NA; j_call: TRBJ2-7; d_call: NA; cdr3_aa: CASSHPTGSLTEQYF; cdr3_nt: TGTGCCAGCAGCCATCCAACGGGATCCCTAACCGAGCAGTACTTC
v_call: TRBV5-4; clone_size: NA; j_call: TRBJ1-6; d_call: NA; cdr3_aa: CASSPMLGWDQNSPLHF; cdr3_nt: TGTGCCAGCAGCCCCATGCTGGGGTGGGACCAGAATTCACCCCTCCACTTT
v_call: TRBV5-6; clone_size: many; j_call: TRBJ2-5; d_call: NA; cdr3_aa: CASSLAGVSETQYF; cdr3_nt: TGTGCCAGCAGCTTGGCCGGGGTCTCGGAGACCCAGTACTTC
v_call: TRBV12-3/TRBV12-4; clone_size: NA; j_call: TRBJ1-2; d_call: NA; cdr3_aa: CASSLQGRRGYTF; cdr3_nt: TGTGCCAGCAGTTTACAGGGGCGAAGGGGCTACACCTTC
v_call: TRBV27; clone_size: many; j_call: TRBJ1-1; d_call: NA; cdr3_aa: CASSPRANPMNTEAFF; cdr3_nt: TGTGCCAGCAGCCCCCGGGCAAACCCCATGAACACTGAAGCTTTCTTT
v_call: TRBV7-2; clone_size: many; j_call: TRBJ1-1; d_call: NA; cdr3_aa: CASSLERSNTEAFF; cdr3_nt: TGTGCCAGCAGCTTAGAAAGGAGCAACACTGAAGCTTTCTTT
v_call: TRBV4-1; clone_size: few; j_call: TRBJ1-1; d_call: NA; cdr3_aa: CASSQDWGTNTEAFF; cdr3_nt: TGCGCCAGCAGCCAAGATTGGGGGACGAACACTGAAGCTTTCTTT
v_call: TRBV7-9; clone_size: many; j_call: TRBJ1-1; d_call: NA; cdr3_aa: CASSRGRNTEAFF; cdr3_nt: TGCGCCAGCAGCAGGGGAAGGAACACTGAAGCTTTCTTT
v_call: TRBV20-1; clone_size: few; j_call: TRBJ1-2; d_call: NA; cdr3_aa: CSARDQVSGGRNYGYTF; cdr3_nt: TGCAGTGCTAGAGATCAGGTTTCCGGGGGCCGAAACTATGGCTACACCTTC
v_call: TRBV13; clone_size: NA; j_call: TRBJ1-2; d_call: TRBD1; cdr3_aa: CASSNDRRDRNYGYTF; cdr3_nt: TGTGCCAGCAGCAACGACCGAAGGGACAGGAACTATGGCTACACCTTC
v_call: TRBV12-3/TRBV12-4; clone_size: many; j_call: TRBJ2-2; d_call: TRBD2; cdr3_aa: CASSFFASGGTGELFF; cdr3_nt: TGTGCCAGCAGTTTTTTCGCTAGCGGGGGTACCGGGGAGCTGTTTTTT
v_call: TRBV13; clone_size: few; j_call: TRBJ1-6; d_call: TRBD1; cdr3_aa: CASSLAVGQRTAPLHF; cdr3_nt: TGTGCCAGCAGCTTAGCCGTGGGACAGAGAACCGCACCCCTCCACTTT
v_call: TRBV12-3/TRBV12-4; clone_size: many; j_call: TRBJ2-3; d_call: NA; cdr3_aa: CASRRHADTQYF; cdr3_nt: TGTGCCAGCAGGCGGCATGCAGATACGCAGTATTTT
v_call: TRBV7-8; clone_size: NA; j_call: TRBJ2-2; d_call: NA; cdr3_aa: CASSLGGVGTGELFF; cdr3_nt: TGTGCCAGCAGCTTAGGAGGCGTGGGCACCGGGGAGCTGTTTTTT
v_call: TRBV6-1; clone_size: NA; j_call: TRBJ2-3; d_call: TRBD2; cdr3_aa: CASTTRDYYFASSGTDTQYF; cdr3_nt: TGTGCCAGCACCACTAGGGACTACTATTTCGCCTCGTCGGGCACAGATACGCAGTATTTT
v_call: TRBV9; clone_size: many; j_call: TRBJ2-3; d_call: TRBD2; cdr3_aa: CASSLTSGADTQYF; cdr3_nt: TGTGCCAGCAGCTTGACTAGCGGGGCAGATACGCAGTATTTT
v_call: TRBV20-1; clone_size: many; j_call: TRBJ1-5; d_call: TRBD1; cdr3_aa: CSARDPNRGSNQPQHF; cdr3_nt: TGCAGTGCTCGAGACCCCAACAGGGGTAGCAATCAGCCCCAGCATTTT
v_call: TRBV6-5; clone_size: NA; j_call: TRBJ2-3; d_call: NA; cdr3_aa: CASRGPGTDTQYF; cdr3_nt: TGTGCCAGCAGGGGGCCGGGCACAGATACGCAGTATTTT
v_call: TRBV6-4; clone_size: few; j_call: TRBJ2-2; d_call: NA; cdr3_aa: CASSVEGGTNTGELFF; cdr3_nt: TGTGCCAGCAGTGTCGAGGGGGGGACGAACACCGGGGAGCTGTTTTTT
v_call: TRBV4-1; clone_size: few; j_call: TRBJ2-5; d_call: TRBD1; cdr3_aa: CASSQANTGGQETQYF; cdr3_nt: TGCGCCAGCAGCCAGGCTAATACAGGGGGCCAGGAGACCCAGTACTTC
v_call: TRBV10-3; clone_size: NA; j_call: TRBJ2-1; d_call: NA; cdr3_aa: CAISVASRGANEQFF; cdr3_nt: TGTGCCATCAGTGTGGCTAGCCGGGGGGCGAATGAGCAGTTCTTC
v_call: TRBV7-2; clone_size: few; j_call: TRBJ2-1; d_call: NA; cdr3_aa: CASSPPTLSTLNEQFF; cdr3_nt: TGTGCCAGCAGCCCCCCGACTCTCTCAACTCTCAATGAGCAGTTCTTC
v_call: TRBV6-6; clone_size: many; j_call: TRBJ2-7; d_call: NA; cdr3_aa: CASSVAPSSYEQYF; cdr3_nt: TGTGCCAGCAGCGTAGCCCCGAGCTCCTACGAGCAGTACTTC
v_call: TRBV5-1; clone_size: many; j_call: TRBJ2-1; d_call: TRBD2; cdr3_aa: CASSPGTSGLNEQFF; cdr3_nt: TGCGCCAGCAGCCCCGGGACTAGCGGGCTCAATGAGCAGTTCTTC
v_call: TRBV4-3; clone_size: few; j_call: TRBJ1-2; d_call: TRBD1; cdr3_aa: CASSPTLDRAEHGYTF; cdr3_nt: TGCGCCAGCAGCCCTACGTTGGACAGGGCGGAACATGGCTACACCTTC
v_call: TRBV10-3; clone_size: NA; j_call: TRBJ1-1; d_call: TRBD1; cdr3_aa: CAVTTGAEAFF; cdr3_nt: TGTGCCGTCACTACAGGGGCTGAAGCTTTCTTT
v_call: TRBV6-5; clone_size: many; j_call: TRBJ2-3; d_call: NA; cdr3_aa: CASSPPSTRTDTQYF; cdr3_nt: TGTGCCAGCAGCCCCCCTAGCACCCGCACAGATACGCAGTATTTT
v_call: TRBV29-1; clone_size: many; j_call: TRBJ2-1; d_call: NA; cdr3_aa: CSVVGEFPFF; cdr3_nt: TGCAGCGTTGTCGGAGAATTCCCGTTCTTC
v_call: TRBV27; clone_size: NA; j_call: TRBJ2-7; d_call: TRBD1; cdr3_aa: CASGYRGYEQYF; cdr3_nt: TGTGCCAGCGGATACAGGGGCTACGAGCAGTACTTC
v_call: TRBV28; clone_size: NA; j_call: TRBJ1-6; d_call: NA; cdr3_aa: CASTILDNSPLHF; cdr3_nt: TGTGCCAGCACAATCCTGGATAATTCACCCCTCCACTTT
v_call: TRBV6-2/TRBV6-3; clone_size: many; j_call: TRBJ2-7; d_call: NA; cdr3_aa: CASSESSYEQYF; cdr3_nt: TGTGCCAGCAGTGAAAGTTCCTACGAGCAGTACTTC
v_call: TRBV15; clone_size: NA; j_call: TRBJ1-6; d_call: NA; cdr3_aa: CATSRDIGPGSPLHF; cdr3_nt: TGTGCCACCAGCAGAGATATTGGGCCCGGGTCACCCCTCCACTTT
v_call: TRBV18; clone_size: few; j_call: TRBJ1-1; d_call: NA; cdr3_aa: CASSPRTEPTEAFF; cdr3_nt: TGTGCCAGCTCACCGCGGACAGAACCCACTGAAGCTTTCTTT
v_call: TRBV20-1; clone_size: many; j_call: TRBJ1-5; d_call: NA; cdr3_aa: CSARDWGSQPQHF; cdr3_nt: TGCAGTGCTAGAGACTGGGGAAGCCAGCCCCAGCATTTT
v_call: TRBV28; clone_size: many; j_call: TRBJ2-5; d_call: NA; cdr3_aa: CASMTPGLQETQYF; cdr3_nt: TGTGCCAGTATGACCCCGGGACTCCAAGAGACCCAGTACTTC
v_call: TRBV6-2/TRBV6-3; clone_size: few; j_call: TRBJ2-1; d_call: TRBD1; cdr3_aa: CASTQPWGQGTNEQFF; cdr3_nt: TGTGCCAGCACACAACCGTGGGGACAGGGGACCAATGAGCAGTTCTTC
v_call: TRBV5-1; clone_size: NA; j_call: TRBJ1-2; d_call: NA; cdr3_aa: CASSFRQPSYGYTF; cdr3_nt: TGCGCCAGCAGCTTCCGGCAGCCCTCCTATGGCTACACCTTC
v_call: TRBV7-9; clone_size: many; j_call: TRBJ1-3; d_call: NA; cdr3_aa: CASSSRQVPGNTIYF; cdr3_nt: TGTGCCAGCAGCTCAAGACAGGTCCCTGGAAACACCATATATTTT
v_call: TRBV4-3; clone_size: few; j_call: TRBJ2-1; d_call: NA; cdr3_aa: CASSPLGENNEQFF; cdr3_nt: TGCGCCAGCAGCCCCTTAGGGGAGAACAATGAGCAGTTCTTC
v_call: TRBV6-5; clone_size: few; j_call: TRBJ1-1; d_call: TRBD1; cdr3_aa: CASHTGAGNTEAFF; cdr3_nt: TGTGCCAGTCATACAGGGGCGGGGAACACTGAAGCTTTCTTT
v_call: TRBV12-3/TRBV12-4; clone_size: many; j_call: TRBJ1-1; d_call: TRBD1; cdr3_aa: CASSLAQDRGWDSTEAFF; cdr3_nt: TGTGCCAGCAGTTTAGCGCAAGACAGGGGATGGGATAGCACTGAAGCTTTCTTT
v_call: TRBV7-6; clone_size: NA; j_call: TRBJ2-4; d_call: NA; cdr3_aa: CASSYNRDGGNIQYF; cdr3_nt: TGTGCCAGCTCCTATAACAGGGACGGAGGAAACATTCAGTACTTC
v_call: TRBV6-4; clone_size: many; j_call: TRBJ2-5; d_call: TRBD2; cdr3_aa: CASSVSGGPQETQYF; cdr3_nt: TGTGCCAGCAGTGTCAGCGGGGGGCCGCAGGAGACCCAGTACTTC
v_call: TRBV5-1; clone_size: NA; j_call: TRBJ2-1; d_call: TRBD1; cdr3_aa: CASSLPDRGSNEQFF; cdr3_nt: TGCGCCAGCAGCCTACCGGACAGGGGGAGCAATGAGCAGTTCTTC
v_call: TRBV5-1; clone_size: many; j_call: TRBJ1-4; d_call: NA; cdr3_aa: CASSPDPNEKLFF; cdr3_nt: TGCGCCAGCAGCCCCGACCCTAATGAAAAACTGTTTTTT
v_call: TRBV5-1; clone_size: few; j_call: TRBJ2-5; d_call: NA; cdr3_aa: CASSLAQGNGETQYF; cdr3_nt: TGCGCCAGCAGCTTGGCTCAGGGGAATGGAGAGACCCAGTACTTC